The clone carrying this T cell receptor beta chain was detected only once. In the original workflow: Estimation of nucleated cell counts was performed using reference gene primer amplification. This table comes from immunoSEQ multiplex PCR, and its TCRdb copy is limited to in-frame clones, with some not included. V and J calls and clone size come straight from that table; D and trimming were deduced from the DNA. The table has 200,000 to 300,000 clones, 85% to 90% seen once; the top ten hold roughly 5.6%. These data originate in a study of blood T cell repertoires in COVID-19. At the level of the study: COVID-19 samples, acute and convalescent, were from the United States, Italy and Spain. T cells, B-cell-depleted T cells, or PBMCs provided the cDNA or gDNA that served as material.

Germline V gives CDR1 LNHDA, CDR2 SQIVND (reference sequence). The CDR3 runs to 12 residues. Trimming took 5 bases from V and 9 from J, leaving 11 bases between them. This TCR was recovered from a woman in her fifties or sixties with COVID-19, enrolled during active disease. Input material: peripheral blood. The chain recombines TRBV19 with TRBJ2-1; a possible D gene is TRBD1 (6 bases). CDR3 amino acids: CASSHRAGEQFF. The CDR3 DNA follows: TGTGCCAGTAGTCACAGGGCTGGTGAGCAGTTCTTC.